This is a list of T cell receptor beta chains from one sample in a study of blood T cell repertoires in COVID-19. Sequencing was performed with immunoSEQ multiplex PCR; in TCRdb, only in-frame clones are kept and a portion is missing. The data contain around 150,000 clones, approximately 80% of them singletons. The sequencing input was PBMCs or T cells enriched from blood (not recorded which). The source is a woman aged 40 to 50 who had recovered from COVID-19. CDR3s include the opening cysteine and the closing phenylalanine or tryptophan. Each record gives: V gene, D gene, clone size, J gene, CDR3 protein, CDR3 DNA. A D gene is named only where the DNA matches it firmly. Not all rows give a size; the values are once, few, many and, for expanded clones, a class.

v_gene: TRBV6-5
d_gene: .
abundance: .
j_gene: TRBJ1-4
CDR3aa: CASSSPLNEKLFF
CDR3nt: TGTGCCAGCAGTTCCCCTCTTAATGAAAAACTGTTTTTT

v_gene: TRBV3-1/TRBV3-2
d_gene: TRBD2
abundance: .
j_gene: TRBJ2-2
CDR3aa: CASSQAGGPRGTGELFF
CDR3nt: TGTGCCAGCAGCCAAGCGGGAGGGCCAAGAGGTACCGGGGAGCTGTTTTTT

v_gene: TRBV19
d_gene: .
abundance: .
j_gene: TRBJ2-1
CDR3aa: CASPQWGDSSYNEQFF
CDR3nt: TGTGCCAGTCCACAATGGGGGGACTCCAGCTACAATGAGCAGTTCTTC

v_gene: TRBV18
d_gene: .
abundance: few
j_gene: TRBJ2-4
CDR3aa: CASSLTLRFGYF
CDR3nt: TGTGCCAGCTCACTTACTCTCAGGTTCGGGTACTTC

v_gene: TRBV29-1
d_gene: .
abundance: .
j_gene: TRBJ1-2
CDR3aa: CSVAPPGHPYTF
CDR3nt: TGCAGCGTTGCCCCCCCGGGACACCCATACACCTTC

v_gene: TRBV7-3
d_gene: TRBD2
abundance: .
j_gene: TRBJ2-1
CDR3aa: CASSLAGGYSTEQFF
CDR3nt: TGTGCCAGCAGCTTAGCGGGAGGGTACAGTACTGAGCAGTTCTTC

v_gene: TRBV11-2
d_gene: .
abundance: .
j_gene: TRBJ1-1
CDR3aa: CASSLVYQVDSTEAFF
CDR3nt: TGTGCCAGCAGCTTAGTGTATCAGGTTGATTCGACTGAAGCTTTCTTT

v_gene: TRBV5-6
d_gene: TRBD2
abundance: .
j_gene: TRBJ2-5
CDR3aa: CASSPKGGSRETQYF
CDR3nt: TGTGCCAGCAGCCCCAAAGGCGGGAGCAGGGAGACCCAGTACTTC

v_gene: TRBV4-1
d_gene: TRBD1
abundance: once
j_gene: TRBJ2-1
CDR3aa: CASSPLDRGGTNEQFF
CDR3nt: TGCGCCAGCAGCCCACTCGACAGGGGAGGAACCAATGAGCAGTTCTTC

v_gene: TRBV15
d_gene: TRBD2
abundance: few
j_gene: TRBJ2-1
CDR3aa: CATSPPRPPLAGRYNEQFF
CDR3nt: TGTGCCACCAGCCCTCCCCGGCCCCCACTAGCGGGGAGGTACAATGAGCAGTTCTTC

v_gene: TRBV19
d_gene: .
abundance: few
j_gene: TRBJ1-5
CDR3aa: CASTPSHSLWDQPQHF
CDR3nt: TGTGCCAGTACCCCCTCTCATAGCCTATGGGATCAGCCCCAGCATTTT

v_gene: TRBV5-1
d_gene: TRBD1
abundance: .
j_gene: TRBJ2-5
CDR3aa: CASSLGQGIQETQYF
CDR3nt: TGCGCCAGCAGCTTGGGACAGGGGATACAAGAGACCCAGTACTTC

v_gene: TRBV11-3
d_gene: .
abundance: .
j_gene: TRBJ2-3
CDR3aa: CASSLGGVSGIYTDTQYF
CDR3nt: TGTGCCAGCAGCTTAGGAGGGGTTAGCGGAATTTACACAGATACGCAGTATTTT

v_gene: TRBV24-1
d_gene: .
abundance: .
j_gene: TRBJ1-1
CDR3aa: CATSDSARRMNTEAFF
CDR3nt: TGTGCCACCAGTGATTCCGCCAGGCGTATGAACACTGAAGCTTTCTTT

v_gene: TRBV24-1
d_gene: .
abundance: .
j_gene: TRBJ2-1
CDR3aa: CATSDSGLNNEQFF
CDR3nt: TGTGCCACCAGTGACTCGGGACTGAACAATGAGCAGTTCTTC

v_gene: TRBV9
d_gene: .
abundance: few
j_gene: TRBJ2-5
CDR3aa: CASSVEPNRVIETQYF
CDR3nt: TGTGCCAGCAGCGTAGAACCAAACAGGGTAATAGAGACCCAGTACTTC

v_gene: TRBV10-3
d_gene: .
abundance: .
j_gene: TRBJ2-2
CDR3aa: CAIKGGKGELFF
CDR3nt: TGTGCCATCAAGGGGGGGAAGGGGGAGCTGTTTTTT

v_gene: TRBV4-1
d_gene: TRBD2
abundance: .
j_gene: TRBJ2-7
CDR3aa: CASSQAPGDYGSEQYF
CDR3nt: TGCGCCAGCAGCCAGGCTCCGGGGGACTACGGCTCGGAGCAGTACTTC

v_gene: TRBV6-1
d_gene: .
abundance: few
j_gene: TRBJ2-5
CDR3aa: CASSEHQQETQYF
CDR3nt: TGTGCCAGCAGTGAACATCAGCAAGAGACCCAGTACTTC

v_gene: TRBV5-4
d_gene: .
abundance: .
j_gene: TRBJ1-5
CDR3aa: CASSLDSPSNQPQHF
CDR3nt: TGTGCCAGCAGCTTGGATAGTCCTAGCAATCAGCCCCAGCATTTT

v_gene: TRBV19
d_gene: TRBD1
abundance: few
j_gene: TRBJ2-1
CDR3aa: CASSRGQIYNEQFF
CDR3nt: TGTGCCAGTAGTAGGGGACAGATCTACAATGAGCAGTTCTTC

v_gene: TRBV9
d_gene: TRBD1
abundance: .
j_gene: TRBJ1-1
CDR3aa: CASSGQGGEAFF
CDR3nt: TGTGCCAGCAGCGGACAGGGAGGTGAAGCTTTCTTT

v_gene: TRBV4-1
d_gene: TRBD2
abundance: .
j_gene: TRBJ2-3
CDR3aa: CASSPSGSGDTQYF
CDR3nt: TGCGCCAGCAGCCCGAGCGGGAGTGGAGATACGCAGTATTTT

v_gene: TRBV7-2
d_gene: .
abundance: .
j_gene: TRBJ2-3
CDR3aa: CASSHPWGGPQSGNTQYF
CDR3nt: TGTGCCAGCAGCCACCCGTGGGGGGGCCCTCAATCGGGGAATACGCAGTATTTT

v_gene: TRBV5-1
d_gene: TRBD1
abundance: .
j_gene: TRBJ2-5
CDR3aa: CASSIRQGQETQYF
CDR3nt: TGCGCCAGCAGCATCCGACAGGGACAAGAGACCCAGTACTTC

v_gene: TRBV9
d_gene: .
abundance: .
j_gene: TRBJ1-3
CDR3aa: CASSVGGVGNTIYF
CDR3nt: TGTGCCAGCAGCGTAGGGGGCGTTGGAAACACCATATATTTT

v_gene: TRBV2
d_gene: TRBD1
abundance: once
j_gene: TRBJ1-5
CDR3aa: CASSGGTAENQPQHF
CDR3nt: TGTGCCAGCAGCGGAGGGACAGCCGAAAATCAGCCCCAGCATTTT

v_gene: TRBV6-1
d_gene: .
abundance: once
j_gene: TRBJ1-5
CDR3aa: CASSESSDQPQHF
CDR3nt: TGTGCCAGCAGTGAAAGTTCAGATCAGCCCCAGCATTTT

v_gene: TRBV19
d_gene: .
abundance: .
j_gene: TRBJ2-6
CDR3aa: CASSIEGGSGANVLTF
CDR3nt: TGTGCCAGTAGTATAGAAGGGGGTTCTGGGGCCAACGTCCTGACTTTC

v_gene: TRBV3-1/TRBV3-2
d_gene: .
abundance: once
j_gene: TRBJ2-1
CDR3aa: CASRQGAGEQFF
CDR3nt: TGTGCCAGCAGACAAGGGGCCGGTGAGCAGTTCTTC

v_gene: TRBV19
d_gene: .
abundance: once
j_gene: TRBJ1-6
CDR3aa: CASRRGADSPLHF
CDR3nt: TGTGCCAGTAGGCGCGGGGCTGATTCACCCCTCCACTTT

v_gene: TRBV4-2
d_gene: .
abundance: .
j_gene: TRBJ2-1
CDR3aa: CASSQAAKRWSSYNEQFF
CDR3nt: TGTGCCAGCAGCCAAGCCGCAAAGCGGTGGAGCTCCTACAATGAGCAGTTCTTC

v_gene: TRBV21-1
d_gene: .
abundance: .
j_gene: TRBJ2-5
CDR3aa: CASSKTTGKITGETQYF
CDR3nt: TGTGCCAGCAGCAAAACGACAGGGAAGATAACGGGAGAGACCCAGTACTTC

v_gene: TRBV30
d_gene: .
abundance: .
j_gene: TRBJ2-2
CDR3aa: CAWIPRVAGELFF
CDR3nt: TGTGCCTGGATTCCGAGAGTAGCCGGGGAGCTGTTTTTT